This T cell receptor (beta chain) was obtained from a study of regulatory T cells in long-lasting Graves disease. Study-level findings and limits: Thyroid tissue went unexamined; only peripheral blood was analyzed.

Time point noted: newly diagnosed GD, antithyroid drugs for less than 3 months. The TCR library used RNA extracted from PBMCs. Relying on iRepertoire HTBI primers and Arm-PCR of CDR3 regions, the team built TCR beta libraries. TCRdb called the multiplex PCR reads again in MiXCR, with one record for every CDR3 protein. The repertoire holds around 500,000 distinct CDR3 sequences, with about 12% as singletons. In this sample, this clonotype turned up a few times. Its antigen remains unidentified. The sample was also reused in another study, on T cells in Graves' hyperthyroidism and ophthalmopathy. From that study: For ophthalmopathy, model prediction preceded onset by a median about 6 months.

This sequence was found in a woman aged 30 to 39 with Graves disease. The specimen comprised peripheral blood mononuclear cells (PBMCs), sampled at new diagnosis, from a patient treated with antithyroid drugs.

The CDR3 spells CSASDRGNEQYF. The CDR3 DNA sequence: TGCAGCGCTTCAGACAGGGGGAACGAGCAGTACTTC. The chain couples TRBV29-1 to TRBJ2-7; 9 positions match TRBD1. J was trimmed by 5 bases and V by 7 bases; bases with no gene match: 6. CDR1 and CDR2 (germline): SQVTM, ANQGSEA. This CDR3 region has 12 residues.